This T cell receptor (beta chain) is from a study of shared clonotypes between healthy human individuals. The method was immunoSEQ multiplex PCR; TCRdb's version includes in-frame clones alone and lacks a portion of them. The data hold hundreds of thousands of clones, with 92% observed a single time. Trimming stripped 5 bases from V and 2 bases from J, with 4 bases between. The germline CDR1 and CDR2 sequences are LNHNV and YYDKDF (reference sequence). The CDR3 loop spans 13 amino acids. Regarding the study as a whole: When naive CD4 clonotypes were compared across several donors, approximately 5% were shared. Incomplete sequencing of sorted subsets was indicated by rarefaction despite large depth.

Naive CD8 cells comprised CD45RO-negative, CCR7-positively selected cells, excluding terminally differentiated effector memory CD45RA+ cells. Only Caucasian adults living in Nashville, Tennessee served as donors. In the case of this clone: Its antigen remains unknown.

Sequenced material: naive CD8+ T cells sorted from blood. The receptor's source is a man younger than 40 in good health. The V call is TRBV15, the J call TRBJ2-6, with D unclear. The DNA for the CDR3 is TGTGCCACCAGCGGGCCTGGGGCCAACGTCCTGACTTTC. It yields the protein CATSGPGANVLTF.